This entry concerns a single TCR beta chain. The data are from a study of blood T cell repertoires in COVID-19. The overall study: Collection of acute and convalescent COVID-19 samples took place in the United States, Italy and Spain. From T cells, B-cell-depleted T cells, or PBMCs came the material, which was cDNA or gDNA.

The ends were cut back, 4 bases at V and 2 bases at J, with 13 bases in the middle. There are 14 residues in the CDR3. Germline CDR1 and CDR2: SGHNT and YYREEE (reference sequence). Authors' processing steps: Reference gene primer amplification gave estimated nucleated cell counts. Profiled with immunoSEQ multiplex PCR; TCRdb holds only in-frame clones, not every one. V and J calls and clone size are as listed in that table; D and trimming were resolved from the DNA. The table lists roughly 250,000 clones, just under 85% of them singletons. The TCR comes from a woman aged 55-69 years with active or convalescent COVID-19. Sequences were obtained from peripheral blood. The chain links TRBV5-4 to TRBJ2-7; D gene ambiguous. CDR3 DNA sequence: TGTGCCAGCAGCATGAGACTCAACACCTACGAGCAGTACTTC. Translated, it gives CASSMRLNTYEQYF.